This TCR beta chain was found in a study of shared clonotypes between healthy human individuals. Using immunoSEQ multiplex PCR, the repertoire was profiled, and TCRdb retains in-frame clones only, with some absent. The sample has roughly 2.1 million clones; under 95% are singletons. Study outcomes and limitations: Estimated richness was generally greater in naive than memory subsets. Rarefaction showed sorted-subset sequencing was incomplete despite large depth.

In regard to this clone: The target antigen is unknown.

The naive CD8 fraction comprised CD45RO-negative cells positively selected for CCR7 and excluded terminally differentiated effector memory CD45RA+ cells. This clonotype originated in a man between 18 and 29 years old in good health. Some clones in this sample may be carry-over from other donors' samples. The material sequenced was naive CD8+ T cells from PBMCs.

The CDR3 loop is CASSGRDSPYEQYF. The CDR3 region has the DNA TGTGCCAGTAGTGGAAGAGACAGCCCCTACGAGCAGTACTTC. This chain links TRBV19 with TRBJ2-7, with D perhaps matching TRBD1 (5 bases). Between the trimmed V and J ends, which lost 5 bases and 2 bases, there was a span of 13 bases. The germline gives CDR1 LNHDA, CDR2 SQIVND (reference sequence). The CDR3 length is 14 residues.